This T cell receptor beta chain is drawn from a study of response to subunit inactivated influenza vaccine. This clonotype has just one count. The target antigen is unknown. Notes on the study in general: Authors suggested each seasonal flu vaccination may recruit only limited numbers of new T cells.

J was trimmed by 0 bases and V by 5 bases; bases with no gene match: 9. The germline CDR1 and CDR2 sequences are LGHNA and YSLEER. The CDR3 consists of 16 residues. TCRdb called the RT-PCR reads again in MiXCR, with one record for every CDR3 protein. The sample comprises some 800,000 distinct CDR3 sequences, around 21% of which are singletons, and about 10% rests with the top ten. Material: PBMCs from blood, obtained roughly 5 days after vaccination. The chain employs TRBV4-3 and TRBJ1-2; 7 bases align to TRBD1. This TCR was sampled from a man aged 45-65 years who received an inactivated influenza vaccine. CDR3 amino acids: CASSLSDRASNYGYTF. The CDR3 DNA reads as TGCGCCAGCAGCTTAAGCGACAGGGCATCTAACTATGGCTACACCTTC.